This paragraph covers one TCR beta chain sequence. This entry comes from a study of blood T cell repertoires in COVID-19. Study summary: The analysed material was cDNA or gDNA that came from T cells, B-cell-depleted T cells, or PBMCs.

This CDR3 region has 13 residues. The V end was cut by 1 base, the J end by 7 bases, with 6 bases between. In germline, CDR1 is SGHTS, CDR2 YDEGEE. The method was immunoSEQ multiplex PCR; TCRdb's version includes in-frame clones alone and lacks a portion of them. The table includes about 220,000 clones, 82% detected once. Membership in each cohort depended on participant-reported clinical history. Symptom resolution, clearance, or two negative PCRs marked the recovered donors of Cohort 3. The sequence came from a woman aged 60-75 years who had recovered from COVID-19. Sequenced input: PBMCs or T cells enriched from blood (not recorded which). This chain uses TRBV5-8 with TRBJ1-6, with D possibly matching TRBD1 (5 bases). The CDR3 reads CASSLTGNSPLHF. CDR3 in DNA: TGTGCCAGCAGCTTGACAGGAAATTCACCCCTCCACTTT.